Below, one TCR beta chain is given with its context. Its antigen is currently unknown. The germline V and J ends were trimmed by 6 bases and 0 bases, with 15 bases remaining between them. CDR1 is SQVTM and CDR2 is ANQGSEA in the germline V gene. The CDR3 consists of 15 residues. One entry per CDR3 protein, called by TCRdb with MiXCR from the RT-PCR reads. The sample has 430,000 or so distinct CDR3 sequences, 9.5% to 13% seen once; the top ten hold around 12%. The sample originates from a study of response to subunit inactivated influenza vaccine. Study-level findings and limits: New T cells are recruited in small numbers by each seasonal influenza vaccination, according to the authors' suggestion.

This receptor was taken from a man between 45 and 60 years old who received an inactivated influenza vaccine. This material consisted of PBMCs from blood, taken about 6 weeks after vaccination. V is TRBV29-1 and J is TRBJ2-1; D is uncertain. The CDR3 protein is CSVHLRRSSYNEQFF. CDR3 sequence (DNA): TGCAGCGTCCACCTCAGACGTAGCTCCTACAATGAGCAGTTCTTC.